The rows below give T cell receptor beta chains drawn from one sample of a study of shared clonotypes between healthy human individuals. Measured with immunoSEQ multiplex PCR; TCRdb has only the in-frame clones, and not every one. The sample consists of 2,100,000 or so clones, under 97% of them appearing once. Input material: naive CD4+ T cells sorted from blood. The receptors stem from a man aged 18 to 29 in good health. The CDR3 runs from the conserved cysteine through the conserved F or W. A D gene is named only where the DNA matches it firmly. Clone sizes are given selectively: once, few, many, or a class where the clone is expanded.

CDR3: CASSFIHPRFEQYF
DNA: TGCGCCAGCAGCTTTATACATCCGCGGTTCGAGCAGTACTTC
D: NA
size: NA
V: TRBV5-1
J: TRBJ2-7

CDR3: CASSLAALGNTGELFF
DNA: TGTGCCAGCAGCCTGGCAGCGCTGGGGAACACCGGGGAGCTGTTTTTT
D: NA
size: NA
V: TRBV5-4
J: TRBJ2-2

CDR3: CASSESGGYNEQFF
DNA: TGTGCCAGCAGTGAAAGCGGGGGTTACAATGAGCAGTTCTTC
D: TRBD2
size: NA
V: TRBV2
J: TRBJ2-1

CDR3: CASKSDPGELFF
DNA: TGTGCCAGCAAATCGGACCCCGGGGAGCTGTTTTTT
D: NA
size: NA
V: TRBV2
J: TRBJ2-2

CDR3: CASSTSGRAEWLGPYEQYF
DNA: TGTGCCAGCAGCACTAGCGGGAGGGCCGAATGGTTAGGGCCCTACGAGCAGTACTTC
D: TRBD2
size: NA
V: TRBV5-4
J: TRBJ2-7

CDR3: CASGNRDRAFF
DNA: TGTGCCAGCGGGAACAGGGACAGAGCTTTCTTT
D: TRBD1
size: NA
V: TRBV27
J: TRBJ1-1

CDR3: CASSPPVGAGGRETQYF
DNA: TGTGCCAGCAGCCCTCCGGTAGGCGCGGGAGGGCGCGAGACCCAGTACTTC
D: TRBD2
size: NA
V: TRBV7-2
J: TRBJ2-5

CDR3: CASRGTGGWSPLHF
DNA: TGTGCCAGTAGGGGGACAGGGGGCTGGTCACCCCTCCACTTT
D: TRBD1
size: NA
V: TRBV19
J: TRBJ1-6

CDR3: CASSRQGNYGYTF
DNA: TGTGCCAGCAGTCGGCAGGGGAACTATGGCTACACCTTC
D: NA
size: NA
V: TRBV2
J: TRBJ1-2

CDR3: CASSLQGASYEQYF
DNA: TGTGCCAGCAGTTTACAGGGGGCTTCCTACGAGCAGTACTTC
D: TRBD1
size: NA
V: TRBV28
J: TRBJ2-7

CDR3: CAWSVLGGETQYF
DNA: TGTGCCTGGAGTGTACTGGGCGGAGAGACCCAGTACTTC
D: NA
size: few
V: TRBV30
J: TRBJ2-5

CDR3: CAWSLIMGNIQYF
DNA: TGTGCCTGGAGTCTGATCATGGGAAACATTCAGTACTTC
D: NA
size: NA
V: TRBV30
J: TRBJ2-4

CDR3: CATSTDSRSYNSPLHF
DNA: TGTGCCACCAGCACTGACTCGAGGTCCTATAATTCACCCCTCCACTTT
D: NA
size: NA
V: TRBV15
J: TRBJ1-6

CDR3: CSASPNEKLFF
DNA: TGCAGTGCCTCCCCGAATGAAAAACTGTTTTTT
D: NA
size: NA
V: TRBV20-1
J: TRBJ1-4

CDR3: CASSTGTGRQETQYF
DNA: TGCGCCAGCAGCACCGGGACAGGACGGCAAGAGACCCAGTACTTC
D: TRBD1
size: NA
V: TRBV5-1
J: TRBJ2-5

CDR3: CASSRDRAGGELFF
DNA: TGCGCCAGCAGCCGGGACAGGGCGGGCGGGGAGCTGTTTTTT
D: TRBD1
size: NA
V: TRBV5-1
J: TRBJ2-2

CDR3: CASSLIPTGGNQPQHF
DNA: TGCGCCAGCAGCTTGATTCCGACAGGGGGGAATCAGCCCCAGCATTTT
D: TRBD1
size: once
V: TRBV5-1
J: TRBJ1-5

CDR3: CASSFRDSYYEQYF
DNA: TGCGCCAGCAGCTTTCGGGACAGCTACTACGAGCAGTACTTC
D: TRBD1
size: NA
V: TRBV5-1
J: TRBJ2-7

CDR3: CAISEGIGYTF
DNA: TGTGCCATCAGTGAGGGGATCGGCTACACCTTC
D: NA
size: once
V: TRBV10-3
J: TRBJ1-2

CDR3: CASSQPNPGGYGYTF
DNA: TGCGCCAGCAGCCAACCGAACCCGGGGGGCTATGGCTACACCTTC
D: NA
size: NA
V: TRBV4-1
J: TRBJ1-2

CDR3: CSVEKGQGHNEQFF
DNA: TGCAGCGTTGAAAAGGGGCAGGGGCACAATGAGCAGTTCTTC
D: NA
size: NA
V: TRBV29-1
J: TRBJ2-1

CDR3: CAWSVSGVANTGELFF
DNA: TGTGCCTGGAGTGTAAGCGGGGTCGCGAACACCGGGGAGCTGTTTTTT
D: TRBD2
size: NA
V: TRBV30
J: TRBJ2-2

CDR3: CASSFQGPGETQYF
DNA: TGTGCCAGCAGCTTCCAGGGGCCGGGAGAGACCCAGTACTTC
D: NA
size: NA
V: TRBV11-2
J: TRBJ2-5

CDR3: CASSPRDRDNSPLHF
DNA: TGTGCCAGCAGCCCCCGGGACAGGGATAATTCACCCCTCCACTTT
D: TRBD1
size: NA
V: TRBV9
J: TRBJ1-6

CDR3: CASSVEGLSSYEQYF
DNA: TGTGCCAGCAGCGTAGAGGGTCTAAGCTCCTACGAGCAGTACTTC
D: NA
size: NA
V: TRBV9
J: TRBJ2-7

CDR3: CAAPGLSNEKLFF
DNA: TGTGCCGCACCGGGACTTTCAAATGAAAAACTGTTTTTT
D: NA
size: NA
V: TRBV30
J: TRBJ1-4

CDR3: CASSERKPPLNTEAFF
DNA: TGTGCCAGCAGTGAAAGGAAGCCCCCACTGAACACTGAAGCTTTCTTT
D: NA
size: NA
V: TRBV2
J: TRBJ1-1

CDR3: CASSYSGSYNEQFF
DNA: TGTGCCAGCAGTTATTCAGGCTCCTACAATGAGCAGTTCTTC
D: NA
size: few
V: TRBV25-1
J: TRBJ2-1

CDR3: CAWSSLAGVGYF
DNA: TGTGCCTGGAGTTCTCTAGCGGGAGTAGGGTACTTC
D: TRBD2
size: NA
V: TRBV30
J: TRBJ2-7

CDR3: CASSEDRGHEKLFF
DNA: TGTGCCAGCAGCGAGGACAGGGGGCATGAAAAACTGTTTTTT
D: TRBD1
size: NA
V: TRBV7-9
J: TRBJ1-4

CDR3: CTSIRGAYTDTQYF
DNA: TGCACCAGCATACGGGGGGCTTACACAGATACGCAGTATTTT
D: NA
size: NA
V: TRBV1
J: TRBJ2-3

CDR3: CATPDRGTEAFF
DNA: TGTGCCACCCCGGACAGGGGGACTGAAGCTTTCTTT
D: TRBD1
size: few
V: TRBV7-9
J: TRBJ1-1

CDR3: CASSPEAGSREQYF
DNA: TGCGCCAGCAGCCCTGAGGCGGGATCTCGGGAGCAGTACTTC
D: NA
size: NA
V: TRBV5-1
J: TRBJ2-7

CDR3: CASSNTPRVHTDTQYF
DNA: TGTGCCAGTAGCAACACGCCGCGGGTTCACACAGATACGCAGTATTTT
D: NA
size: once
V: TRBV19
J: TRBJ2-3

CDR3: CASSQTGQGWDNEQFF
DNA: TGCGCCAGCAGCCAGACGGGACAGGGGTGGGACAATGAGCAGTTCTTC
D: TRBD1
size: NA
V: TRBV4-3
J: TRBJ2-1

CDR3: CASSPGTGLYF
DNA: TGTGCCAGCAGCCCTGGGACCGGCCTGTACTTC
D: NA
size: NA
V: TRBV13
J: TRBJ2-7

CDR3: CASGDITYEQYF
DNA: TGTGCCAGCGGAGACATAACCTACGAGCAGTACTTC
D: NA
size: NA
V: TRBV6-1
J: TRBJ2-7

CDR3: CASSARKRAEQFF
DNA: TGTGCCAGCAGCGCCCGAAAGCGCGCGGAGCAGTTCTTC
D: NA
size: NA
V: TRBV7-9
J: TRBJ2-1

CDR3: CASSESWRPKETQYF
DNA: TGCGCCAGCAGTGAGTCTTGGCGACCTAAAGAGACCCAGTACTTC
D: NA
size: NA
V: TRBV10-2
J: TRBJ2-5

CDR3: CASSLEGGRSTDTQYF
DNA: TGTGCCAGCAGCTTAGAGGGCGGGAGGAGCACAGATACGCAGTATTTT
D: TRBD2
size: NA
V: TRBV7-6
J: TRBJ2-3

CDR3: CSVVWGSGETQYF
DNA: TGCAGCGTTGTGTGGGGAAGCGGAGAGACCCAGTACTTC
D: NA
size: NA
V: TRBV29-1
J: TRBJ2-5

CDR3: CASSFGTGDEKLFF
DNA: TGCGCCAGCAGCTTTGGGACAGGGGATGAAAAACTGTTTTTT
D: TRBD1
size: NA
V: TRBV5-1
J: TRBJ1-4

CDR3: CAWTGTGAAYEQYF
DNA: TGTGCCTGGACCGGGACAGGGGCCGCCTACGAGCAGTACTTC
D: TRBD1
size: NA
V: TRBV30
J: TRBJ2-7

CDR3: CASSVFYEQYF
DNA: TGTGCCAGCAGTGTTTTCTACGAGCAGTACTTC
D: NA
size: once
V: TRBV2
J: TRBJ2-7

CDR3: CASSVDRGSYGYTF
DNA: TGTGCCAGCAGTGTTGACAGGGGAAGCTATGGCTACACCTTC
D: TRBD1
size: NA
V: TRBV27
J: TRBJ1-2

CDR3: CASRRTGAGYEQYF
DNA: TGTGCCAGCAGGCGGACAGGGGCCGGATACGAGCAGTACTTC
D: TRBD1
size: NA
V: TRBV6-1
J: TRBJ2-7

CDR3: CAWSPRDRGSGLMDYTF
DNA: TGTGCCTGGAGTCCTCGGGACAGGGGCTCAGGGCTTATGGACTACACCTTC
D: TRBD1
size: NA
V: TRBV30
J: TRBJ1-2

CDR3: CASSLTGFKQETQYF
DNA: TGTGCCAGCAGCCTGACAGGGTTCAAGCAAGAGACCCAGTACTTC
D: TRBD1
size: NA
V: TRBV6-5
J: TRBJ2-5

CDR3: CASSEERTSGSWGYEQYF
DNA: TGTGCCAGCAGTGAAGAAAGGACTAGCGGGAGTTGGGGCTACGAGCAGTACTTC
D: TRBD2
size: NA
V: TRBV2
J: TRBJ2-7

CDR3: CASSVGSANPNEQYF
DNA: TGTGCCAGCAGCGTAGGGTCTGCGAATCCTAACGAGCAGTACTTC
D: NA
size: once
V: TRBV9
J: TRBJ2-7

CDR3: CAWSTGTGDEKLFF
DNA: TGTGCCTGGAGTACCGGGACAGGAGATGAAAAACTGTTTTTT
D: TRBD1
size: NA
V: TRBV30
J: TRBJ1-4

CDR3: CASSLSGSLAGGDEQFF
DNA: TGTGCCAGCAGCTTATCAGGATCGCTAGCGGGGGGAGATGAGCAGTTCTTC
D: TRBD2
size: NA
V: TRBV7-2
J: TRBJ2-1

CDR3: CASSFTSYEQYF
DNA: TGTGCCAGCAGCTTCACTTCCTACGAGCAGTACTTC
D: NA
size: NA
V: TRBV7-9
J: TRBJ2-7

CDR3: CASSSTASGSTEAFF
DNA: TGTGCCAGCAGTTCAACCGCGTCGGGAAGCACTGAAGCTTTCTTT
D: NA
size: once
V: TRBV28
J: TRBJ1-1

CDR3: CASTSTGIQETQYF
DNA: TGTGCCAGCACCTCCACAGGGATCCAAGAGACCCAGTACTTC
D: NA
size: NA
V: TRBV27
J: TRBJ2-5

CDR3: CAWSKMNTEAFF
DNA: TGTGCCTGGAGTAAAATGAACACTGAAGCTTTCTTT
D: NA
size: NA
V: TRBV30
J: TRBJ1-1

CDR3: CASRPGQRNTEAFF
DNA: TGTGCCAGCAGACCGGGACAGAGGAACACTGAAGCTTTCTTT
D: TRBD1
size: NA
V: TRBV6-5
J: TRBJ1-1